Following are 25 T cell receptor beta chains from one sample sequenced in a study of beta chain features in type 1 diabetes. The antigens these receptors bind are not known. Study-level results: TCRB CDR3 length was moderately but significantly reduced in all four CD4+ subsets of Type 1 diabetes patients.

Reverse transcription of all isolated RNA meant that expressed TCRB transcripts were sequenced. The data were produced by immunoSEQ multiplex PCR, yet TCRdb's version contains in-frame clones alone and is incomplete. The sample has roughly 280,000 clones, roughly a quarter seen once. Sequencing used naive CD4+ T cells from blood. These receptors were taken from a young woman with type 1 diabetes.

The chain joins TRBV30 to TRBJ1-3; weak D call: TRBD1 (5 bases). The ends were cut back, 1 base at V and 1 base at J, with 11 bases in the middle. The germline V gene encodes CDR1 GTSNPN and CDR2 SVGIG (reference sequence). CDR3 length equals 15 residues. The CDR3 spells CAWSGGPASGNTIYF. CDR3 in DNA: TGTGCCTGGAGTGGGGGCCCCGCATCTGGAAACACCATATATTTT.

The rearrangement joins TRBV7-2 to TRBJ2-3; D not certain. Looked up from germline, CDR1 is SGHTA and CDR2 is FQGNSA. CDR3 length: 15 residues. V shed 5 bases and J shed 1 base, with 13 bases lying between them. CDR3 in amino acids: CASSGLAVRTDTQYF. The CDR3 coding sequence is TGTGCCAGCAGCGGTCTGGCGGTCCGCACAGATACGCAGTATTTT.

The chain has TRBV7-8 and TRBJ2-2, with 7 bases that match TRBD2. Losses at the gene ends were 8 bases for V and 0 bases for J; bases not matched to a gene: 6. CDR1 is SGHVS and CDR2 is FQNEAQ in the germline V gene. The CDR3 is 15 amino acids. CDR3 protein: CASPKRGANTGELFF. Here the CDR3 DNA reads TGTGCCAGCCCTAAACGGGGGGCGAACACCGGGGAGCTGTTTTTT.

This clone turned up a few times. The chain recombines TRBV7-2 with TRBJ2-7, with D possibly being TRBD1 (5 bases). CDR1 and CDR2 (germline): SGHTA, FQGNSA. The ends were cut back, 2 bases at V and 3 bases at J, with 14 bases in the middle. The CDR3 runs 15 residues. CDR3 in DNA: TGTGCCAGCAGCTTACAGGGCCCTCAACTCTACGAGCAGTACTTC. This translates into CASSLQGPQLYEQYF. The whole variable domain, remainder taken from reference TRBV7-2 and TRBJ2-7, is GAGVSQSPSNKVTEKGKDVELRCDPISGHTALYWYRQSLGQGLEFLIYFQGNSAPDKSGLPSDRFSAERTGGSVSTLTIQRTQQEDSAVYLCASSLQGPQLYEQYFGPGTRLTVT.

This clone showed up just once. V is TRBV11-1 and J is TRBJ1-1, with D tentatively TRBD1 (6 bases). Germline CDR1 and CDR2: SGHAT and FQDESV (reference sequence). The CDR3 contains 11 residues. Trimming took 3 bases from V and 11 from J, leaving 10 bases between them. This CDR3 reads CASSFTGKAFF. The CDR3 DNA sequence: TGTGCCAGCAGCTTTACAGGGAAGGCTTTCTTT.

V usage is TRBV9 and J usage is TRBJ2-7, with unresolved D. The germline gives CDR1 SGDLS, CDR2 YYNGEE. Trimming took off 0 bases at V and 0 bases at J, with 10 bases between the two ends. There are 15 residues in the CDR3. Here the CDR3 DNA reads TGTGCCAGCAGCGTAGACCCTGACAACTCCTACGAGCAGTACTTC. Its translation: CASSVDPDNSYEQYF.

This sequence joins TRBV6-5 and TRBJ1-2; 7 bases fit TRBD1. The junction had 2 bases not matched to a gene; V was cut back by 5 bases and J by 2 bases. The CDR3 sequence is 13 residues long. The germline V gene encodes CDR1 MNHEY and CDR2 SVGAGI. The CDR3 DNA reads TGTGCCAGCAGTGTGACAGGGAACTATGGCTACACCTTC. Its protein is CASSVTGNYGYTF.

The V call is TRBV30, the J call TRBJ1-1; 8 bases are a match to TRBD1. The germline V gene has CDR1 GTSNPN and CDR2 SVGIG (reference sequence). Trimming took 2 bases from V and 3 from J; bases not matched to a gene: 8. The CDR3 is 15 residues long. CDR3 in amino acids: CAWSYPGQVYTEAFF. The CDR3 region has the DNA TGTGCCTGGAGTTACCCGGGACAGGTATACACTGAAGCTTTCTTT.

This clone was detected a few times. V is TRBV4-1 and J is TRBJ2-1; the D gene is possibly TRBD2 (6 bases). There are 12 residues in the CDR3. Germline assignment: CDR1 MGHRA and CDR2 YSYEKL. V was trimmed by 4 bases and J by 12 bases, leaving 13 bases between them. The CDR3 coding sequence is TGCGCCAGCAGCCGTGGGGGGTCTGCGCAGTTCTTC. Translation: CASSRGGSAQFF.

The DNA for the CDR3 is TGTGCCGGGGGACAGGGGGCAAATCAGCCCCAGCATTTT. This encodes CAGGQGANQPQHF. V gene TRBV30 combines with J gene TRBJ1-5; 12 positions match TRBD1. Germline CDR1 reads GTSNPN; CDR2 reads SVGIG (reference sequence). The CDR3 spans 13 residues. The trim removed 8 bases at V and 4 bases at J, leaving 3 bases unmatched.

The chain is built from TRBV5-1 and TRBJ1-1; weak D call: TRBD1 (5 bases). This CDR3 is built from 12 residues. The germline CDR1 and CDR2 sequences are SGHRS and YFSETQ. V lost 0 bases to trimming and J lost 7 bases, with 7 bases between them. CDR3 sequence: CASSLEDSEAFF. CDR3 nucleotides: TGCGCCAGCAGCTTGGAAGACAGTGAAGCTTTCTTT.

The table lists this clone with a few counts. The chain combines TRBV6-4 with TRBJ1-5; 9 positions agree with TRBD1. The CDR3 extends over 16 amino acids. V lost 7 bases to trimming and J lost 0 bases; unmatched junction nucleotides: 7. Per germline, CDR1 MRHNA and CDR2 SNTAGT. CDR3 residues: CASTEQGAYSNQPQHF. As DNA, the CDR3 is TGTGCCAGCACCGAACAGGGGGCTTATAGCAATCAGCCCCAGCATTTT.

This clone came up a few times. The V gene is TRBV20-1, the J gene TRBJ1-1; D gene unclear. Germline V gene sequence: CDR1 DFQATT, CDR2 SNEGSKA (reference sequence). This CDR3 has 11 amino acids. Trimming removed 3 bases from V and 7 bases from J, with 9 bases in between. In DNA form, the CDR3 reads TGCAGTGCTAGTTGGAGGAATGAAGCTTTCTTT. This sequence encodes CSASWRNEAFF.

The V gene is TRBV7-9, the J gene TRBJ2-5, with D hard to call. Per germline, CDR1 SEHNR and CDR2 FQNEAQ (reference sequence). Trimming cost V 5 bases and J 5 bases, with 9 bases left between them. The CDR3 covers 12 residues. The CDR3 region is CASSPTEETQYF. The CDR3 coding sequence is TGTGCCAGCAGCCCGACTGAGGAGACCCAGTACTTC.

This sequence joins TRBV27 and TRBJ2-4, with D possibly TRBD2 on 6 matching bases. Germline assignment: CDR1 MNHEY and CDR2 SMNVEV (reference sequence). The CDR3 contains 15 residues. Trimming removed 4 bases from V and 5 bases from J, with 15 bases in between. The CDR3 spells CASSYAGLAENIQYF. Here the CDR3 DNA reads TGTGCCAGCAGTTACGCCGGGTTAGCGGAAAACATTCAGTACTTC.

The rearrangement uses TRBV28 and TRBJ2-7; 7 nucleotides match TRBD2. The CDR3 contains 17 residues. Losses at the gene ends were 6 bases for V and 0 bases for J; bases not matched to a gene: 14. The germline V gene has CDR1 MDHEN and CDR2 SYDVKM. The CDR3, as DNA: TGTGCCAGCAGGCCCCCCGTGCCCCGGGACTACTCCTACGAGCAGTACTTC. This encodes CASRPPVPRDYSYEQYF.

The rearrangement joins TRBV7-8 to TRBJ2-7; a weak D match, TRBD2 (5 bases). Trimming removed 5 bases from V and 3 bases from J, with 14 bases in between. The germline CDR1 and CDR2 sequences are SGHVS and FQNEAQ. The CDR3 contains 14 residues. The CDR3 nucleotides are TGTGCCAGCAGCCCTCGGATGGACTTCTACGAGCAGTACTTC. It codes for CASSPRMDFYEQYF.

The rearrangement uses TRBV19 and TRBJ2-3; 9 bases are shared with TRBD1. CDR1 and CDR2 from the germline V gene are LNHDA and SQIVND (reference sequence). The CDR3 loop spans 15 amino acids. With 3 bases clipped from V and 3 bases from J, the junction kept 4 bases outside the gene matches. Here the CDR3 reads CASSISGTGTDTQYF. The CDR3 nucleotides read TGTGCCAGTAGTATCTCCGGGACAGGGACAGATACGCAGTATTTT.

This clone occurred a few times. V and J are TRBV5-1 and TRBJ2-1; D might be TRBD1 (5 bases). This CDR3 comprises 15 residues. The germline V gene has CDR1 SGHRS and CDR2 YFSETQ. Trimming stripped 2 bases from V and 7 bases from J, with 16 bases between. CDR3 bases: TGCGCCAGCAGCTTTCAGGGAAATTCCTTAAATGAGCAGTTCTTC. Translated: CASSFQGNSLNEQFF.

The CDR3 coding sequence is TGCGCCAGCAGCCAATTACCCGCCGGGAGCAGGTTATATGGCTACACCTTC. Translated: CASSQLPAGSRLYGYTF. V and J are TRBV4-1 and TRBJ1-2, with D uncertain. Germline CDR1 is MGHRA and CDR2 is YSYEKL. The CDR3 consists of 17 residues. With 2 bases removed from V and 5 bases from J, the gap between germline ends came to 21 bases.

This clone turned up a few times. The V gene is TRBV15, the J gene TRBJ1-3; no clear D. This CDR3 is built from 15 residues. Trimming pared 0 bases from V and 1 base from J, leaving 7 bases between. From germline, CDR1 is LNHNV and CDR2 YYDKDF (reference sequence). The CDR3: CATSRDRGSGNTIYF. Written as DNA, the CDR3 is TGTGCCACCAGCAGAGATCGGGGATCTGGAAACACCATATATTTT.

J is TRBJ2-7 and V is TRBV5-1; the D gene is possibly TRBD1 (7 bases). This CDR3 is built from 15 residues. The germline V and J ends were trimmed by 0 bases and 2 bases, with 12 bases remaining between them. The V gene's germline CDR1 is SGHRS and CDR2 YFSETQ. DNA for the CDR3: TGCGCCAGCAGCTTGGGCGGGACAGCTCCCTACGAGCAGTACTTC. This sequence encodes CASSLGGTAPYEQYF. Filled out from reference TRBV5-1 and TRBJ2-7, the complete variable domain reads KAGVTQTPRYLIKTRGQQVTLSCSPISGHRSVSWYQQTPGQGLQFLFEYFSETQRNKGNFPGRFSGRQFSNSRSEMNVSTLELGDSALYLCASSLGGTAPYEQYFGPGTRLTVT.

This clone occurred a few times. V usage is TRBV27 and J usage is TRBJ1-2; 8 bases fit TRBD1. The CDR3 runs to 12 residues. V dropped 8 bases and J dropped 5; count of bases not matched to a gene: 4. Per germline, CDR1 MNHEY and CDR2 SMNVEV (reference sequence). The CDR3 DNA reads as TGTGCCAGCGGGAGACAGGGGTATGGCTACACCTTC. It specifies CASGRQGYGYTF.

V usage is TRBV27 and J usage is TRBJ2-1; 7 positions agree with TRBD2. The CDR3 contains 17 residues. Germline V lookup: CDR1 MNHEY, CDR2 SMNVEV (reference sequence). Germline trimming cut 0 bases from V and 7 bases from J; bases unmatched to any gene: 12. The CDR3 DNA follows: TGTGCCAGCAGTTTATCTCCTGGCGGGAGTCTTTGGAATGAGCAGTTCTTC. It specifies CASSLSPGGSLWNEQFF.

The chain recombines TRBV19 with TRBJ2-2; 7 bases align to TRBD2. Germline V CDR1 and CDR2: LNHDA, SQIVND (reference sequence). This CDR3 region has 14 residues. With V trimmed by 4 bases and J by 1 base, 0 bases remained unmatched. Here the CDR3 reads CASSTSGNTGELFF. Here the CDR3 DNA reads TGTGCCAGTAGTACTAGCGGGAACACCGGGGAGCTGTTTTTT.